This record covers a single TCR beta chain. The data were obtained in a study of cytotoxic CD8 clonotypes in ibrutinib-treated CLL. Target depth was 1 in 200,000 to 1 in 1 million T cells, about 10x per clonotype. Measured with immunoSEQ multiplex PCR; TCRdb has only the in-frame clones, and not every one. The profile shows roughly 220,000 clones, just over 70% of them singletons. The sequencing used PBMCs, collected after 12 months of ibrutinib treatment. The receptor's source is a human donor with chronic lymphocytic leukemia.

The chain's CDR3 is CASSLRSGSLTDTQYF. The DNA of the CDR3 is TGTGCCAGCAGCCTCAGGTCGGGATCGTTAACAGATACGCAGTATTTT. The chain recombines TRBV5-6 with TRBJ2-3, with a possible D match to TRBD2 (5 bases). The CDR3 is 16 residues long. Germline V lookup: CDR1 SGHDT, CDR2 YYEEEE. V was shortened by 4 bases and J by 3 bases, with 18 bases between the two germline ends.